This T cell receptor beta chain is drawn from a study of blood T cell repertoires in COVID-19. Background on the study: Samples came from the United States, Italy and Spain, spanning acute and convalescent COVID-19. PBMCs, B-cell-depleted T cells, or T cells were the source of the cDNA or gDNA that made up the material.

Using immunoSEQ multiplex PCR, the repertoire was profiled, and TCRdb retains in-frame clones only, with some absent. The profile covers around 65,000 clones, with roughly 79% appearing a single time and 16% taken by the ten largest. The CDR3 contains 16 residues. Trimming cost V 2 bases and J 4 bases, with 12 bases left between them. Germline V gene lookup returns CDR1 PRHDT and CDR2 FYEKMQ (reference sequence). Sequenced sample: peripheral blood. The TCR comes from a man aged 60 to 75 with acute or convalescent COVID-19. The chain combines TRBV13 with TRBJ2-6; the D gene is possibly TRBD1 (6 bases). CDR3 nucleotide sequence: TGTGCCAGCAGCTTACGAACGACAGGCGGGGCCAACGTCCTGACTTTC. This codes for CASSLRTTGGANVLTF.